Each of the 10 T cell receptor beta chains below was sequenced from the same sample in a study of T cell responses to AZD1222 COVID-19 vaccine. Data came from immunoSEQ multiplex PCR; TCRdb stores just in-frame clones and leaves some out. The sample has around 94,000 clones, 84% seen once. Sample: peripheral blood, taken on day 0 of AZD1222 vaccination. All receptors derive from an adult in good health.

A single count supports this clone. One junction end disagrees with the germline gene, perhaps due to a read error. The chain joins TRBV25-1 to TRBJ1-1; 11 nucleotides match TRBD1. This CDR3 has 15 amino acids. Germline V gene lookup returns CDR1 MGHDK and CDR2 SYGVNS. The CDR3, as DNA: TGTGCCAGCAGTTTTGGGGACAGGGGGAACGCTGAAGCTTTCTTT. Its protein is CASSFGDRGNAEAFF.

This CDR3 reads CAAGVGGSYNEQFF. CDR3 in DNA: TGTGCCGCGGGGGTGGGTGGGTCCTACAATGAGCAGTTCTTC. The chain carries TRBV6-5 and TRBJ2-1; the match to TRBD2 covers 7 bases. Germline CDR1 is MNHEY and CDR2 is SVGAGI. V lost 11 bases, J lost 1 base, and 8 bases stayed unmatched. The CDR3 consists of 14 residues.

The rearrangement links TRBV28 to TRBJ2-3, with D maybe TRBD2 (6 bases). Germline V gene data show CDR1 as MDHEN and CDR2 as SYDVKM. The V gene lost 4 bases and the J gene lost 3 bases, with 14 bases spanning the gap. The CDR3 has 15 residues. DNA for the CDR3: TGTGCCAGCAGTTCGGGGGAGGTCGGTACAGATACGCAGTATTTT. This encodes CASSSGEVGTDTQYF. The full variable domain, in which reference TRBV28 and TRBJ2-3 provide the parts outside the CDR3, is DVKVTQSSRYLVKRTGEKVFLECVQDMDHENMFWYRQDPGLGLRLIYFSYDVKMKEKGDIPEGYSVSREKKERFSLILESASTNQTSMYLCASSSGEVGTDTQYFGPGTRLTVL.

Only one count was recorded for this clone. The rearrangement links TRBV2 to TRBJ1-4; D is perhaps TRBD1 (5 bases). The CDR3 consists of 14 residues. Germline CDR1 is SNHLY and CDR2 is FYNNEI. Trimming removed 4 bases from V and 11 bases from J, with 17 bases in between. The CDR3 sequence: CASSAGPGKLKLFF. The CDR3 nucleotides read TGTGCCAGCAGTGCGGGCCCAGGGAAACTCAAACTGTTTTTT.

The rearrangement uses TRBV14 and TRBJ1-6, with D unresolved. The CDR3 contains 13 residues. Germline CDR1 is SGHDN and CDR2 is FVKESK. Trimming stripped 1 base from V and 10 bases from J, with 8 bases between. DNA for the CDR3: TGTGCCAGCAGCCAAGTGGGTCAATCACCCCTCCACTTT. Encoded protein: CASSQVGQSPLHF.

CDR3 amino acids: CASSKKRWEDHLGGYTF. CDR3 nucleotide sequence: TGTGCCAGCAGCAAGAAGAGGTGGGAAGATCATCTGGGAGGCTACACCTTC. The V call is TRBV21-1, the J call TRBJ1-2. TRBV21-1 is termed a pseudogene. CDR3 size: 17 residues.

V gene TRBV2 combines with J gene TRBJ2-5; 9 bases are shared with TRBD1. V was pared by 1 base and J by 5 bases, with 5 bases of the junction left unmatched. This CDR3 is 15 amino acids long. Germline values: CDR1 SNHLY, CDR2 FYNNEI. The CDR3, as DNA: TGTGCCAGCAGTGAAGACAGGACAGGGGCCGAGACCCAGTACTTC. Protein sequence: CASSEDRTGAETQYF.

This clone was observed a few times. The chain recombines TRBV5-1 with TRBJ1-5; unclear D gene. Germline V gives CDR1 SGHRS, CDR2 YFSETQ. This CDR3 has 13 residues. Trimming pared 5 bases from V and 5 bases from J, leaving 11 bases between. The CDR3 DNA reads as TGCGCCAGCAGATTCGATCGCGATCAGCCCCAGCATTTT. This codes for CASRFDRDQPQHF.

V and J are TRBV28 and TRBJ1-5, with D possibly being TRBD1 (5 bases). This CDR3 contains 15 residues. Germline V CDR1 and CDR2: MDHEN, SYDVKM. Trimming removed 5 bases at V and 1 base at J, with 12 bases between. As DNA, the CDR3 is TGTGCCAGCAGTCCGGGGGGTGTGAGCAATCAGCCCCAGCATTTT. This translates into CASSPGGVSNQPQHF. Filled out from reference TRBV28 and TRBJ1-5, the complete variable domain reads DVKVTQSSRYLVKRTGEKVFLECVQDMDHENMFWYRQDPGLGLRLIYFSYDVKMKEKGDIPEGYSVSREKKERFSLILESASTNQTSMYLCASSPGGVSNQPQHFGDGTRLSIL.

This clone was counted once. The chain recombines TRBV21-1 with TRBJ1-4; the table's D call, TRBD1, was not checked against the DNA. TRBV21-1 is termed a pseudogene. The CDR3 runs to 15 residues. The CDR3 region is CASSREQGVTEKLFF. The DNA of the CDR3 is TGTGCCAGCAGTAGGGAACAGGGGGTGACTGAAAAACTGTTTTTT.